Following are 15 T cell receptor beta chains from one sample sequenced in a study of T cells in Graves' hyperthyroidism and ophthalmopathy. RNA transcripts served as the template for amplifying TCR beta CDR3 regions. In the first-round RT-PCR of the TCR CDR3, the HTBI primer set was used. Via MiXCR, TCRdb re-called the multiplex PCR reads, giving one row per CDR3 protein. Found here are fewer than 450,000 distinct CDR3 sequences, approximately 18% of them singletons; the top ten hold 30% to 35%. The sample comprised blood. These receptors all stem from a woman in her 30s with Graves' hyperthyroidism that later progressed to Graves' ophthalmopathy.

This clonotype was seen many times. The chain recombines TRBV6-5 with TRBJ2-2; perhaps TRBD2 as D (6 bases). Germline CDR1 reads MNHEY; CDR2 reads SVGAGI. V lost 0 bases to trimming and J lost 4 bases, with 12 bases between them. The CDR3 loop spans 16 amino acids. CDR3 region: CASSYSFREATGELFF. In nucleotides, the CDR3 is TGTGCCAGCAGTTACTCTTTTAGGGAGGCCACCGGGGAGCTGTTTTTT.

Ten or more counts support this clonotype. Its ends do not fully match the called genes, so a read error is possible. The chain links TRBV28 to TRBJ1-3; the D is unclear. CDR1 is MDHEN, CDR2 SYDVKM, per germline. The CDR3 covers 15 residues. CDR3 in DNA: TGTGCCAGCAGTTTAGAAGACCGGTATGGAAACGCCATATATTTT. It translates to CASSLEDRYGNAIYF. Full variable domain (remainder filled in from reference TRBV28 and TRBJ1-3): DVKVTQSSRYLVKRTGEKVFLECVQDMDHENMFWYRQDPGLGLRLIYFSYDVKMKEKGDIPEGYSVSREKKERFSLILESASTNQTSMYLCASSLEDRYGNAIYFGEGSWLTVV.

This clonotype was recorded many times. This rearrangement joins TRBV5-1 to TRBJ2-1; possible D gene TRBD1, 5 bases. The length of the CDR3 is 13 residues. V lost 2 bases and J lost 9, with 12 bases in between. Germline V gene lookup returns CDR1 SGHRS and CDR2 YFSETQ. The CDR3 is CASSFRAGREQFF. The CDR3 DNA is TGCGCCAGCAGCTTTCGGGCAGGGCGTGAGCAGTTCTTC.

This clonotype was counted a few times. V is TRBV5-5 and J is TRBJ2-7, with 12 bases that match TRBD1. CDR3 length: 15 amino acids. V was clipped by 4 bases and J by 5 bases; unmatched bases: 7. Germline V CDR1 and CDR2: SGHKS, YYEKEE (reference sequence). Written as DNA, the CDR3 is TGTGCCAGCAGCAAGGGACAGGGGGCCCTTGACGAGCAGTACTTC. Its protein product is CASSKGQGALDEQYF.

CDR3 loop: CASQDSYNQPQHF. The CDR3 DNA follows: TGTGCCAGCCAAGACAGTTACAATCAGCCCCAGCATTTT. The chain links TRBV7-9 to TRBJ1-5; maybe TRBD1 (5 bases). Germline V gives CDR1 SEHNR, CDR2 FQNEAQ (reference sequence). The CDR3 spans 13 residues. Trimming shortened V by 8 bases and J by 3 bases, and 11 bases separated the two germline ends.

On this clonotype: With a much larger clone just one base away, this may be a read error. DNA of the CDR3: TGTGCCAGCAGCTTAGTGGAGCGGGATGAGCAGTACTTC. This encodes CASSLVERDEQYF. The chain combines TRBV11-3 with TRBJ2-7, with 7 bases aligning to TRBD2. The CDR3 contains 13 residues. CDR1 is SGHNT, CDR2 YENEEA, per germline. V trimming: 1 base; J trimming: 7 bases; junction bases outside the gene matches: 4.

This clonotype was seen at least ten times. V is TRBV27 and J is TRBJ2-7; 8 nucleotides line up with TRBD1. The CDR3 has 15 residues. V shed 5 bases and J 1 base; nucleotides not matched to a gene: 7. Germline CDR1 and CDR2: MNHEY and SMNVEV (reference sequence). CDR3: CASSPFGTGSYEQYF. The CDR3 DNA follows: TGTGCCAGCAGTCCGTTCGGGACAGGTTCCTACGAGCAGTACTTC.

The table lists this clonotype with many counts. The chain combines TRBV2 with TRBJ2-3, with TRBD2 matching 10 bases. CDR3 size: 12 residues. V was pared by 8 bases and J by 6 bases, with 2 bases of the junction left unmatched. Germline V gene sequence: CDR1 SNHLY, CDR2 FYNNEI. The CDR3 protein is CASERGGDTQYF. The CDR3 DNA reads TGTGCCAGCGAGCGGGGGGGGGATACGCAGTATTTT.

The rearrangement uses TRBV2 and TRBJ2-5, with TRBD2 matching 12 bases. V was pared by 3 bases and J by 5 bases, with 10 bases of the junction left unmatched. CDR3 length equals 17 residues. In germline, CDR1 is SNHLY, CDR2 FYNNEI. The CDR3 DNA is TGTGCCAGCAGTGAGTGGGTTACTAGCGGGAGGAGTGAGACCCAGTACTTC. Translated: CASSEWVTSGRSETQYF.

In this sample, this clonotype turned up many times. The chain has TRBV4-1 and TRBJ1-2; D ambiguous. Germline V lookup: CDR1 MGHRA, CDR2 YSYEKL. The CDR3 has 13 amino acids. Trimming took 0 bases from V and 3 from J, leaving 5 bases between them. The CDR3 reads CASSQDPYYGYTF. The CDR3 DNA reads TGCGCCAGCAGCCAAGATCCGTACTATGGCTACACCTTC.

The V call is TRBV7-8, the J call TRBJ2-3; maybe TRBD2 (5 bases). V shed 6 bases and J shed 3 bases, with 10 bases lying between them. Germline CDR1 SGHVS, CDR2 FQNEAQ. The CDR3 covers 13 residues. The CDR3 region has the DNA TGTGCCAGCAGGCCCTGGGAGACAGATACGCAGTATTTT. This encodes CASRPWETDTQYF.

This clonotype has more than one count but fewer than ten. CDR3 nucleotide sequence: TGTGCCAGCAGCCGAGCGGGGGAGGATCAGCCCCAGCATTTT. This translates into CASSRAGEDQPQHF. The chain couples TRBV7-9 to TRBJ1-5; D may be TRBD1 (5 bases). The V end lost 5 bases, the J end lost 5 bases, and 13 bases lay between the germline ends. The CDR3 is made up of 14 amino acids. From germline, CDR1 is SEHNR and CDR2 FQNEAQ (reference sequence).

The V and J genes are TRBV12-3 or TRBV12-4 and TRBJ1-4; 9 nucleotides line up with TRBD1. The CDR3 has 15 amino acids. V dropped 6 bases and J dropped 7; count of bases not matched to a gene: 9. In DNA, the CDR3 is TGTGCCAGCAGAGACCCGGGACAGGGTTTTGAAAAACTGTTTTTT. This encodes CASRDPGQGFEKLFF.

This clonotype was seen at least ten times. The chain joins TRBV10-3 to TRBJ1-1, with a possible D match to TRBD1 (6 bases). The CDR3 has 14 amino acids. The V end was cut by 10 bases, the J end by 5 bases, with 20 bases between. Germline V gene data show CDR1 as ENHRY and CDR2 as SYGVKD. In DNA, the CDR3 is TGTGCCACGGGGACAAGGCAGTCGGAGACTGAAGCTTTCTTT. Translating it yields CATGTRQSETEAFF.

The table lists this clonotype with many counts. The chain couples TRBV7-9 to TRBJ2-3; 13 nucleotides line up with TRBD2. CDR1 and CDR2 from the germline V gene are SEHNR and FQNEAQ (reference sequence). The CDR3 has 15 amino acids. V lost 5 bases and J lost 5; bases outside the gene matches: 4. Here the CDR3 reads CASSPGTSGVDTQYF. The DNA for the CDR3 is TGTGCCAGCAGCCCCGGGACTAGCGGGGTAGATACGCAGTATTTT.